This T cell receptor beta chain was retrieved from a study of identical twins. Study results and caveats: Insertions were fewer in abundant cord blood beta clonotypes, whereas memory repertoires showed none of this pattern.

A universal primer site was incorporated via template switching, and the cDNA contained unique molecular identifiers. One entry per CDR3 protein results from TCRdb running MiXCR on the 5' RACE reads. The sample comprises hundreds of thousands of distinct CDR3 sequences, 5.5% to 6.5% of which are singletons, and roughly 1.8% rests with the top ten. With 3 bases clipped from V and 8 bases from J, the junction kept 8 bases outside the gene matches. Germline V gives CDR1 KGHSH, CDR2 LQKENI. This CDR3 has 15 residues. Comments on this clonotype: The antigen is not known.

This clonotype was sampled from a man in his late teens or twenties in good health. Sequenced: naive T cells sorted from blood. V usage is TRBV18 and J usage is TRBJ1-5, with 9 bases matching TRBD1. In DNA, the CDR3 is TGTGCCAGCTCACCGTCACAGGGGGCGAGGGAGCCCCAGCATTTT. This translates into CASSPSQGAREPQHF.